The 23 T cell receptor beta chains below were found in one sample sequenced in a study of control samples from healthy donors and cancer patients. TCRdb's table, derived via immunoSEQ multiplex PCR, lists solely in-frame clones and lacks some. The sample consists of roughly 120,000 clones, around 88% of them appearing once. Source material: blood. The receptors come from a man aged 35 to 55 in good health.

Points on this clone: In the same sample, other DNA sequences code for this CDR3. The V and J genes are TRBV30 and TRBJ1-4; no firm D call. The CDR3 covers 13 residues. V was clipped by 0 bases and J by 7 bases, with 9 bases between them. CDR1 is GTSNPN and CDR2 is SVGIG in the germline V gene (reference sequence). The CDR3 DNA follows: TGTGCCTGGAGTGTGGGAACCCCTGAAAAACTGTTTTTT. As protein: CAWSVGTPEKLFF. The full variable domain, rest sourced from reference TRBV30 and TRBJ1-4, is SQTIHQWPATLVQPVGSPLSLECTVEGTSNPNLYWYRQAAGRGLQLLFYSVGIGQISSEVPQNLSASRPQDRQFILSSKKLLLSDSGFYLCAWSVGTPEKLFFGSGTQLSVL.

The gene calls are TRBV5-1 and TRBJ1-4; 12 nucleotides align to TRBD1. V was clipped by 4 bases and J by 8 bases; unmatched bases: 6. The CDR3 contains 15 residues. Germline V lookup: CDR1 SGHRS, CDR2 YFSETQ. CDR3: CASSLRDRGHEKLFF. The CDR3 DNA sequence: TGCGCCAGCAGCCTCCGGGACAGGGGGCACGAAAAACTGTTTTTT.

The rearrangement links TRBV19 to TRBJ2-3; TRBD2 matches 10 bases. The CDR3 runs to 15 residues. Germline V gene sequence: CDR1 LNHDA, CDR2 SQIVND (reference sequence). Trimming removed 5 bases from V and 5 bases from J; junction bases left unmatched: 7. In DNA form, the CDR3 reads TGTGCCAGTAGTCGGGTAGCGGGAGGTTTAGATACGCAGTATTTT. As protein: CASSRVAGGLDTQYF.

This clone was seen a handful of times. The chain uses TRBV5-6 and TRBJ1-2; tentative D call: TRBD1 (5 bases). The CDR3 is 13 amino acids. The germline V gene has CDR1 SGHDT and CDR2 YYEEEE. V was trimmed by 0 bases and J by 8 bases, leaving 11 bases between them. The DNA of the CDR3 is TGTGCCAGCAGCTTGGGAGGGGAAGGCGGCTACACCTTC. Translating it yields CASSLGGEGGYTF.

The chain carries TRBV5-1 and TRBJ2-3; 7 positions match TRBD2. The V gene's germline CDR1 is SGHRS and CDR2 YFSETQ. V dropped 4 bases and J dropped 1; count of bases not matched to a gene: 3. The CDR3 is 14 amino acids. CDR3 bases: TGCGCCAGCAGCCGGAGCGGGGGCACAGATACGCAGTATTTT. Protein sequence: CASSRSGGTDTQYF.

This clone was recorded once. This chain connects TRBV7-2 to TRBJ1-1; D is unclear. Trimming took off 5 bases at V and 4 bases at J, with 11 bases between the two ends. CDR1 SGHTA and CDR2 FQGNSA come from the germline V gene. The CDR3 covers 13 residues. The CDR3 nucleotides read TGTGCCAGCAGCGACGCACTGGCCACTGAAGCTTTCTTT. Protein sequence: CASSDALATEAFF. The whole variable domain, remainder taken from reference TRBV7-2 and TRBJ1-1, is GAGVSQSPSNKVTEKGKDVELRCDPISGHTALYWYRQSLGQGLEFLIYFQGNSAPDKSGLPSDRFSAERTGGSVSTLTIQRTQQEDSAVYLCASSDALATEAFFGQGTRLTVV.

This chain links TRBV24-1 with TRBJ1-5; 8 bases are shared with TRBD1. The CDR3 is 16 residues long. J lost 6 bases, V lost 5 bases, and 11 bases had no gene match. Germline CDR1 KGHDR, CDR2 SFDVKD. This chain's CDR3 is CATSGATGGGIQPQHF. The CDR3 region has the DNA TGTGCCACCAGTGGTGCAACAGGGGGAGGGATTCAGCCCCAGCATTTT.

The V gene is TRBV4-1, the J gene TRBJ1-2; D may be TRBD1 (6 bases). This CDR3 is 14 amino acids long. V was trimmed by 2 bases and J by 7 bases, leaving 14 bases between them. Germline V gene lookup returns CDR1 MGHRA and CDR2 YSYEKL. The CDR3 coding sequence is TGCGCCAGCAGCCAATCAGGGGCGCTTGGTGGCTACACCTTC. Translating gives CASSQSGALGGYTF.

V usage is TRBV5-5 and J usage is TRBJ2-7; no definite D call. The CDR3 length is 14 residues. Looked up from germline, CDR1 is SGHKS and CDR2 is YYEKEE (reference sequence). V lost 0 bases and J 5 bases, leaving 12 bases between the germline ends. DNA of the CDR3: TGTGCCAGCAGCTTGGAGGCGAAGTTGAACGAGCAGTACTTC. It encodes CASSLEAKLNEQYF.

The chain uses TRBV11-2 and TRBJ2-6; 10 bases are shared with TRBD1. This CDR3 has 20 residues. The ends lost 0 bases at V and 1 base at J; junction bases unmatched: 9. Germline V gene data show CDR1 as SGHAT and CDR2 as FQNNGV. CDR3 nucleotides: TGTGCCAGCAGCTTAGAGGGGGGACAGGGGCCCCCTTCTGGGGCCAACGTCCTGACTTTC. It translates to CASSLEGGQGPPSGANVLTF. Based on the CDR3 plus reference TRBV11-2 and TRBJ2-6, the full variable domain is EAGVAQSPRYKIIEKRQSVAFWCNPISGHATLYWYQQILGQGPKLLIQFQNNGVVDDSQLPKDRFSAERLKGVDSTLKIQPAKLEDSAVYLCASSLEGGQGPPSGANVLTFGAGSRLTVL.

This chain joins TRBV2 and TRBJ2-7; D may be TRBD1 or TRBD2 (5 bases each). Between the trimmed V and J ends, which lost 3 bases and 2 bases, there was a span of 14 bases. This CDR3 is built from 15 residues. In germline, CDR1 is SNHLY, CDR2 FYNNEI. CDR3 sequence reads: CASSELSSRAYEQYF. CDR3 DNA sequence: TGTGCCAGCAGTGAGCTTTCTAGCAGGGCCTACGAGCAGTACTTC. Variable domain in full (rest from reference TRBV2 and TRBJ2-7): EPEVTQTPSHQVTQMGQEVILRCVPISNHLYFYWYRQILGQKVEFLVSFYNNEISEKSEIFDDQFSVERPDGSNFTLKIRSTKLEDSAMYFCASSELSSRAYEQYFGPGTRLTVT.

The V and J genes are TRBV5-6 and TRBJ1-6; unclear D gene. CDR1 is SGHDT and CDR2 is YYEEEE in the germline V gene. The CDR3 is 17 amino acids. V was shortened by 4 bases and J by 5 bases, with 19 bases between the two germline ends. Here the CDR3 reads CASSVDSVWANNSPLHF. The CDR3 coding sequence is TGTGCCAGCAGCGTTGATAGTGTTTGGGCGAATAATTCACCCCTCCACTTT.

This clone was seen just once. The rearrangement links TRBV11-2 to TRBJ2-7; D could derive from TRBD1 or TRBD2 (5 bases each). The V and J ends lost 3 bases and 1 base respectively, with 19 bases between them. This CDR3 is built from 17 residues. Germline-derived CDR1 and CDR2 are SGHAT and FQNNGV. CDR3 coding DNA: TGTGCCAGCAGCTTGGGACGGGCGGGCCGAGGTTCCTACGAGCAGTACTTC. Translating it yields CASSLGRAGRGSYEQYF.

V usage is TRBV5-1 and J usage is TRBJ2-1, with D uncertain. From germline, CDR1 is SGHRS and CDR2 YFSETQ. V shed 3 bases and J shed 9 bases, with 10 bases lying between them. The CDR3 sequence is 12 residues long. CDR3 region: CASSSESGEQFF. In DNA, the CDR3 is TGCGCCAGCAGCTCCGAGAGTGGTGAGCAGTTCTTC.

In this sample, this clone turned up once. J is TRBJ2-7 and V is TRBV18; no definite D call. With 2 bases removed from V and 5 bases from J, the gap between germline ends came to 16 bases. This CDR3 contains 15 residues. Per the germline V gene, CDR1 is KGHSH and CDR2 is LQKENI. CDR3 bases: TGTGCCAGCTCACCATTACATATTGGTATCGACGAGCAGTACTTC. It is translated as CASSPLHIGIDEQYF.

The chain is built from TRBV29-1 and TRBJ2-7; no reliable D call. The CDR3 runs 13 residues. Trimming took 6 bases from V and 1 from J, leaving 13 bases between them. The germline CDR1 and CDR2 sequences are SQVTM and ANQGSEA. The CDR3 protein is CSVKGSSSYEQYF. DNA for the CDR3: TGCAGCGTGAAGGGCAGCTCTTCCTACGAGCAGTACTTC.

This rearrangement joins TRBV7-2 to TRBJ1-3, with no clear D. Per germline, CDR1 SGHTA and CDR2 FQGNSA. The CDR3 consists of 11 residues. Trimming removed 5 bases from V and 3 bases from J, with 2 bases in between. CDR3 sequence reads: CASSHGNTIYF. The CDR3, as DNA: TGTGCCAGCAGCCATGGAAACACCATATATTTT.

The chain links TRBV29-1 to TRBJ2-2, with D possibly TRBD1 on 6 matching bases. Deletions cut 7 bases from V and 6 bases from J, with 12 bases between. Germline CDR1 is SQVTM and CDR2 is ANQGSEA. The CDR3 has 12 amino acids. The CDR3 is CSARQDPGELFF. The CDR3 bases are TGCAGCGCAAGACAGGACCCCGGGGAGCTGTTTTTT.

J is TRBJ1-5 and V is TRBV28, with 11 positions matching TRBD1. Germline V CDR1 and CDR2: MDHEN, SYDVKM. The CDR3 totals 17 residues. V shed 7 bases and J 0 bases; nucleotides not matched to a gene: 8. The CDR3 DNA follows: TGTGCCAGCACCTGGACAGGGGGCTACTATAGCAATCAGCCCCAGCATTTT. It encodes CASTWTGGYYSNQPQHF.

The chain is built from TRBV6-5 and TRBJ1-1, with 7 bases that match TRBD1. The CDR3 length is 15 residues. Looked up from germline, CDR1 is MNHEY and CDR2 is SVGAGI. Losses at the gene ends were 2 bases for V and 7 bases for J; bases not matched to a gene: 10. CDR3 nucleotides: TGTGCCAGCAGTTACCATAACACAGGGGACCTTGAAGCTTTCTTT. This encodes CASSYHNTGDLEAFF.

V gene TRBV18 combines with J gene TRBJ2-1; D uncertain. Per the germline V gene, CDR1 is KGHSH and CDR2 is LQKENI. The CDR3 loop spans 15 amino acids. Trimming stripped 3 bases from V and 8 bases from J, with 17 bases between. The CDR3 coding sequence is TGTGCCAGCTCACCTAATCAGTTAGCAGTCGATGAGCAGTTCTTC. Amino acids: CASSPNQLAVDEQFF.

This clone has just one count. The CDR3 DNA reads as TGTGCCAGCAGCCAAACCTGGCTAGCGGGGGACGTGCGGGAGCAGTACTTC. It translates to CASSQTWLAGDVREQYF. This chain uses TRBV3-1 (or the pseudogene TRBV3-2) with TRBJ2-7; 10 nucleotides agree with TRBD2. Germline CDR1 and CDR2: LGHDT and YNNKEL (reference sequence). V shed 2 bases and J 7 bases; nucleotides not matched to a gene: 14. The CDR3 is 17 residues long.

This chain links TRBV13 with TRBJ2-5, with TRBD2 matching over 7 bases. From germline, CDR1 is PRHDT and CDR2 FYEKMQ (reference sequence). The CDR3 sequence is 16 residues long. Trimming cost V 5 bases and J 5 bases; bases outside gene matches: 14. This chain's CDR3 is CASSPRGSGPRETQYF. As DNA, the CDR3 is TGTGCCAGCAGCCCTCGGGGTAGCGGGCCCCGGGAGACCCAGTACTTC.